The 14 T cell receptor beta chains in this list originate from one sample, sequenced in a study of T cell responses to AZD1222 COVID-19 vaccine. Profiled with immunoSEQ multiplex PCR; TCRdb holds only in-frame clones, not every one. Of about 97,000 clones in the sample, roughly 91% are singletons; the top ten hold approximately 7.5%. This material consisted of peripheral blood, taken on day 0 of AZD1222 vaccination. The origin of the receptors is an adult in good health.

The gene calls are TRBV5-5 and TRBJ1-1, with D possibly being TRBD1 (6 bases). The V end was cut by 3 bases, the J end by 1 base, with 7 bases between. Per germline, CDR1 SGHKS and CDR2 YYEKEE (reference sequence). This CDR3 is built from 13 residues. The CDR3 protein is CASSWGQNTEAFF. CDR3 in DNA: TGTGCCAGCAGCTGGGGACAGAACACTGAAGCTTTCTTT.

This chain uses TRBV7-3 with TRBJ2-3; no clear D. The germline V and J ends were trimmed by 0 bases and 2 bases, with 3 bases remaining between them. Germline assignment: CDR1 SGHTA and CDR2 FQGTGA. CDR3 size: 13 residues. CDR3 protein: CASSLTITDTQYF. The CDR3 DNA is TGTGCCAGCAGCTTAACGATCACAGATACGCAGTATTTT.

This clone was observed a single time. The chain carries TRBV10-3 and TRBJ1-4, with D hard to call. The V end was cut by 3 bases, the J end by 6 bases, with 11 bases between. Germline CDR1 and CDR2: ENHRY and SYGVKD. The CDR3 runs 14 residues. CDR3 sequence reads: CAISDGRGYEKLFF. DNA of the CDR3: TGTGCCATCAGTGATGGACGGGGATATGAAAAACTGTTTTTT.

The chain has TRBV2 and TRBJ2-3, with D perhaps matching TRBD2 (5 bases). Trimming stripped 6 bases from V and 4 bases from J, with 5 bases between. CDR3 length: 11 residues. CDR1 and CDR2 from the germline V gene are SNHLY and FYNNEI. The CDR3 loop reads CASRRADTQYF. In nucleotides, the CDR3 is TGTGCCAGCAGGCGGGCAGATACGCAGTATTTT.

This chain uses TRBV5-1 with TRBJ2-3; tentative D call: TRBD2 (7 bases). CDR3 length: 17 amino acids. V gave up 4 bases and J gave up 0 bases, with 18 bases separating them. CDR1 and CDR2 from the germline V gene are SGHRS and YFSETQ. CDR3 nucleotide sequence: TGCGCCAGCAGCAGCGGGACACTTTTTACTAGCACAGATACGCAGTATTTT. It encodes CASSSGTLFTSTDTQYF.

The chain uses TRBV5-5 and TRBJ2-7, with D maybe TRBD2 (5 bases). Germline CDR1 SGHKS, CDR2 YYEKEE (reference sequence). The CDR3 consists of 14 residues. V was trimmed by 2 bases and J by 2 bases, leaving 11 bases between them. The DNA for the CDR3 is TGTGCCAGCAGCTTTGCCCTAGCACCCTACGAGCAGTACTTC. Translating gives CASSFALAPYEQYF.

The chain combines TRBV7-3 with TRBJ2-3; TRBD2 is a possible D gene (6 bases). There are 16 residues in the CDR3. Germline V CDR1 and CDR2: SGHTA, FQGTGA. Between the trimmed V and J ends, which lost 4 bases and 5 bases, there was a span of 19 bases. DNA for the CDR3: TGTGCCAGCAGCTCTGGTAGTACCGGGGGACTAGATACGCAGTATTTT. This translates into CASSSGSTGGLDTQYF.

The gene calls are TRBV18 and TRBJ2-7; D perhaps matches TRBD1 (6 bases). The CDR3 consists of 15 residues. CDR1 is KGHSH, CDR2 LQKENI, per germline. V dropped 3 bases and J dropped 0 bases, with 12 bases sitting between them. The CDR3 sequence is CASSPDRTGSYEQYF. CDR3 DNA: TGTGCCAGCTCACCCGACAGGACGGGCTCCTACGAGCAGTACTTC.

The chain is built from TRBV10-2 and TRBJ2-7; TRBD2 matches 14 bases. The junction had 12 bases not matched to a gene; V was cut back by 6 bases and J by 2 bases. This CDR3 has 18 amino acids. Germline lookup yields CDR1 WSHSY and CDR2 SAAADI. For the CDR3, the DNA is TGCGCCAGCAGCGGGACTAGCGGGAGAACCAGAGGCACCTACGAGCAGTACTTC. Amino acids: CASSGTSGRTRGTYEQYF.

The chain has TRBV3-1 (or the pseudogene TRBV3-2) and TRBJ2-1; tentatively, D is TRBD2 (5 bases). This CDR3 is 13 amino acids long. Germline V gives CDR1 LGHDT, CDR2 YNNKEL (reference sequence). V lost 6 bases to trimming and J lost 5 bases, with 11 bases between them. The DNA for the CDR3 is TGTGCCAGCAGGGGAGTCGTCCACAATGAGCAGTTCTTC. Protein sequence: CASRGVVHNEQFF.

The rearrangement uses TRBV5-4 and TRBJ2-6; D may be TRBD1 or TRBD2 (5 bases each). CDR3 length equals 17 residues. Trimming shortened V by 0 bases and J by 0 bases, and 10 bases separated the two germline ends. CDR1 is SGHNT, CDR2 YYREEE, per germline (reference sequence). The CDR3 reads CASSLDGGRSGANVLTF. CDR3 sequence (DNA): TGTGCCAGCAGCTTGGATGGGGGTCGCTCTGGGGCCAACGTCCTGACTTTC.

The count of this clone is one. This chain connects TRBV6-6 to TRBJ1-5; 7 nucleotides agree with TRBD1. CDR1 MNHNY and CDR2 SVGAGI come from the germline V gene (reference sequence). V was clipped by 2 bases and J by 4 bases; unmatched bases: 5. The CDR3 spans 15 residues. The CDR3 region is CASSYHGQENQPQHF. CDR3 bases: TGTGCCAGCAGTTACCACGGACAGGAAAATCAGCCCCAGCATTTT.

This clone has more than one count but fewer than ten. The rearrangement uses TRBV5-6 and TRBJ1-2; TRBD1 might be the D (5 bases). V gave up 4 bases and J gave up 3 bases, with 7 bases separating them. Looked up from germline, CDR1 is SGHDT and CDR2 is YYEEEE. The CDR3 has 12 amino acids. The CDR3: CASSPGDYGYTF. CDR3 DNA sequence: TGTGCCAGCAGCCCGGGGGACTATGGCTACACCTTC.

The chain carries TRBV20-1 and TRBJ2-1; tentatively, D is TRBD2 (6 bases). V was cut by 3 bases and J by 4 bases, with 13 bases left in between. Germline V lookup: CDR1 DFQATT, CDR2 SNEGSKA (reference sequence). The CDR3 is 14 amino acids. This CDR3 reads CSASSSGQYNEQFF. CDR3 bases: TGCAGTGCTAGTAGTAGCGGCCAATACAATGAGCAGTTCTTC.